The following is a T cell receptor beta chain sequence with its context. Its antigen remains unidentified. Per the original data handling: For the immunoSEQ data, sequences were junction-only without quality scores, so filtering differed. The repertoire was sequenced with immunoSEQ multiplex PCR; TCRdb's copy has only in-frame clones and lacks some. V, J and clone size derive from that table, while D and trimming were established from the DNA sequence. The profile shows 1,400,000 or so clones, approximately 98.5% of them singletons. This record comes from a study of shared clonotypes between healthy human individuals. Across the study: The study drew on two women and a few men aged 18 to 49 as donors.

V lost 1 base to trimming and J lost 5 bases, with 18 bases between them. The CDR3 spans 17 residues. Per the germline V gene, CDR1 is SGHTA and CDR2 is FQGNSA. General observations from the study: Sampling covered nothing but blood. Tissue TCR repertoires likely differ from those found in blood.

The V call is TRBV7-2, the J call TRBJ2-1, with a tentative D call TRBD1 (5 bases). The TCR originated in a man under 40 in good health. Sequencing input: naive CD4+ T cells sorted from blood. As for subset: CD45RA+ positively selected. The DNA of the CDR3 is TGTGCCAGCAGCTTAGTTAGGCAGGGAAACCCCCACAATGAGCAGTTCTTC. Translated: CASSLVRQGNPHNEQFF.